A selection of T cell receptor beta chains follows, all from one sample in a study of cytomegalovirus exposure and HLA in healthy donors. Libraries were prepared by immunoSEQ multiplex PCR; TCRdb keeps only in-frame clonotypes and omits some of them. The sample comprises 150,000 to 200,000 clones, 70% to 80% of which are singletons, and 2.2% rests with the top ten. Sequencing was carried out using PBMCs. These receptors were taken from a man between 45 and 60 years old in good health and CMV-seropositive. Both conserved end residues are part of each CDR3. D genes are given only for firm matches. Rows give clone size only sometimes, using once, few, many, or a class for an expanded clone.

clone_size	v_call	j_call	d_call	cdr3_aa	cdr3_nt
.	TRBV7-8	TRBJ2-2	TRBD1	CASSPSRGRGGELFF	TGTGCCAGCAGCCCATCCAGGGGGCGCGGCGGGGAGCTGTTTTTT
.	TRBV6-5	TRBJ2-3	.	CASSYGGAHSTDTQYF	TGTGCCAGCAGTTACGGCGGGGCGCACTCCACAGATACGCAGTATTTT
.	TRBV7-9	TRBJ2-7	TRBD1	CASSNHRGAYEQYF	TGTGCCAGCAGCAACCACAGGGGGGCCTACGAGCAGTACTTC
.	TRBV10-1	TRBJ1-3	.	CASSEGGAGNTIYF	TGCGCCAGCAGTGAGGGGGGGGCCGGAAACACCATATATTTT
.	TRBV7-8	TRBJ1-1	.	CASSQQQGTAEAFF	TGTGCCAGCAGCCAGCAACAGGGCACCGCTGAAGCTTTCTTT
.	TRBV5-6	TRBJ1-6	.	CASSLERGISDSPLHF	TGTGCCAGCAGCTTGGAGAGAGGAATTTCTGATTCACCCCTCCACTTT
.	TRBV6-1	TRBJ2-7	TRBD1	CASTRQGTYEQYF	TGTGCCAGCACCAGACAGGGGACCTACGAGCAGTACTTC
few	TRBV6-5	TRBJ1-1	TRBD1	CASRPPDRVNTEAFF	TGTGCCAGCAGACCCCCGGACAGGGTGAACACTGAAGCTTTCTTT
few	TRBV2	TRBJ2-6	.	CASTLTGAGANVLTF	TGTGCCAGCACCTTGACAGGTGCTGGGGCCAACGTCCTGACTTTC
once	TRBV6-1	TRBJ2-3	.	CASRTENTQYF	TGTGCCAGTAGGACAGAAAATACGCAGTATTTT
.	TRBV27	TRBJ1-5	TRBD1	CASRPSLRDRVGGNQPQHF	TGTGCCAGCAGACCTTCCCTCCGGGACAGGGTTGGAGGCAATCAGCCCCAGCATTTT
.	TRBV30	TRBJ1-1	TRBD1	CARTGSGTEAFF	TGTGCTAGGACAGGGAGTGGAACTGAAGCTTTCTTT
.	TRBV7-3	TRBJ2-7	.	CASSGQGGEQYF	TGTGCCAGCAGCGGTCAGGGAGGCGAGCAGTACTTC
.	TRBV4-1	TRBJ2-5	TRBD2	CASSQSAPSGGYQETQYF	TGCGCCAGCAGCCAAAGTGCCCCTAGCGGGGGGTACCAAGAGACCCAGTACTTC
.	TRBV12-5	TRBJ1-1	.	CATRRSQNTEAFF	TGTGCTACCCGCCGGAGTCAGAACACTGAAGCTTTCTTT
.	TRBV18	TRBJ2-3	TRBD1	CASSPQFDRVDTQYF	TGTGCCAGCTCACCACAATTTGACAGGGTAGATACGCAGTATTTT
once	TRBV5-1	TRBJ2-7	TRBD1	CASSLGTGAWDEQYF	TGCGCCAGCAGCCTCGGGACAGGGGCCTGGGACGAGCAGTACTTC
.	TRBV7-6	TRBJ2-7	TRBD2	CASSLRGDYEQYF	TGTGCCAGCAGCTTACGGGGGGACTACGAGCAGTACTTC
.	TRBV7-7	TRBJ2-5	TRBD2	CASSSGLAGGQETQYF	TGTGCCAGCAGCTCCGGACTAGCGGGGGGGCAGGAGACCCAGTACTTC
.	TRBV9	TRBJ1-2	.	CASSVGGSRGYTF	TGTGCCAGCAGCGTAGGTGGGAGCCGGGGCTACACCTTC
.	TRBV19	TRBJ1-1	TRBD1	CASSPWGQGKTEAFF	TGTGCCAGTAGTCCGTGGGGACAGGGGAAGACTGAAGCTTTCTTT
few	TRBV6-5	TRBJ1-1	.	CASSWGQNTEAFF	TGTGCCAGCAGTTGGGGACAAAACACTGAAGCTTTCTTT
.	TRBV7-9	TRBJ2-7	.	CASSLGPARQSYEQYF	TGTGCCAGCAGCTTAGGGCCCGCAAGACAGTCCTACGAGCAGTACTTC
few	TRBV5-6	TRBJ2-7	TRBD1	CASRLMSGTGVYEQYF	TGTGCCAGCAGGTTAATGTCCGGGACAGGGGTCTACGAGCAGTACTTC
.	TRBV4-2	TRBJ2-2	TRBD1	CASSHYPGGAAAGELFF	TGTGCCAGCAGCCACTATCCAGGGGGCGCGGCCGCCGGGGAGCTGTTTTTT
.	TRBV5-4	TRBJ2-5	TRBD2	CASSLRKTSGIETQYF	TGTGCCAGCAGCTTAAGAAAGACTAGCGGTATAGAGACCCAGTACTTC
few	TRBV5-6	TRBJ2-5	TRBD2	CASSFTGELGGDWKTQYF	TGTGCCAGCAGCTTCACCGGAGAGCTCGGGGGGGACTGGAAGACCCAGTACTTC
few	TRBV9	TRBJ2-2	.	CASRRDTGELFF	TGTGCCAGCAGACGGGACACCGGGGAGCTGTTTTTT
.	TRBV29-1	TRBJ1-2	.	CSVGLGRNYGYTF	TGCAGCGTTGGTTTGGGCAGAAACTATGGCTACACCTTC
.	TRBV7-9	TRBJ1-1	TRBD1	CASSWGQVNTEAFF	TGTGCCAGCAGCTGGGGACAGGTGAACACTGAAGCTTTCTTT
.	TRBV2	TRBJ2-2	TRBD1	CASSELTTGTGELFF	TGTGCCAGCAGTGAGCTCACGACAGGGACCGGGGAGCTGTTTTTT
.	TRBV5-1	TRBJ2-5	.	CASSSIPGEETQYF	TGCGCCAGCAGCTCCATTCCAGGGGAAGAGACCCAGTACTTC
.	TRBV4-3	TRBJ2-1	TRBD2	CASSPSDGSSGGSYNEQFF	TGCGCCAGCAGCCCCTCGGACGGGTCTAGCGGGGGGTCCTACAATGAGCAGTTCTTC
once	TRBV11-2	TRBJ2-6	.	CASSLAGTGSGANVLTF	TGTGCCAGCAGCTTGGCGGGGACGGGTAGTGGGGCCAACGTCCTGACTTTC
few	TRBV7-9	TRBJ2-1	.	CASSLASLARNEQFF	TGTGCCAGCAGCTTAGCGTCGCTAGCCAGAAATGAGCAGTTCTTC
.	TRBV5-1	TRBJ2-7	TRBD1	CASSLARDRGYF	TGCGCCAGCAGCTTGGCCCGGGACAGGGGCTACTTC
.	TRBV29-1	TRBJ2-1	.	CSVEESPNRDEQFF	TGCAGCGTTGAAGAGTCCCCCAACAGGGATGAGCAGTTCTTC
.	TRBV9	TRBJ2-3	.	CASSVSPPTDTQYF	TGTGCCAGCAGCGTAAGCCCCCCAACAGATACGCAGTATTTT
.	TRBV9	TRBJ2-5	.	CASSVAERAKQETQYF	TGTGCCAGCAGCGTAGCTGAGCGGGCCAAACAAGAGACCCAGTACTTC
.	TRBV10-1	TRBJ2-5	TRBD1	CASSDRTGEETQYF	TGCGCCAGCAGTGATCGGACAGGGGAAGAGACCCAGTACTTC
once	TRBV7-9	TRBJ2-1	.	CASSFSGDEQFF	TGTGCCAGCAGCTTTAGCGGCGATGAGCAGTTCTTC
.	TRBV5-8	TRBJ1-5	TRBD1	CASSTGTGTGQPQHF	TGTGCCAGCAGCACCGGGACAGGGACGGGTCAGCCCCAGCATTTT
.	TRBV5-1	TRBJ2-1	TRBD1	CASSLGGGSSYNEQFF	TGCGCCAGCAGCTTGGGAGGGGGCTCGTCCTACAATGAGCAGTTCTTC
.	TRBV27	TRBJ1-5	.	CASSPTGRGNQPQHF	TGTGCCAGCAGTCCGACAGGTCGTGGCAATCAGCCCCAGCATTTT
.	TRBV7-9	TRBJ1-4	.	CASSLGYYNEKLFF	TGTGCCAGCAGCTTAGGCTACTATAATGAAAAACTGTTTTTT
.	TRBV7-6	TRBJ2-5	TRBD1	CASSLVLQGRTQETQYF	TGTGCCAGCAGCTTAGTCTTACAGGGGCGAACCCAAGAGACCCAGTACTTC
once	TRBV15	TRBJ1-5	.	CATSRDRFSNQPQHF	TGTGCCACCAGCAGAGACAGGTTTAGCAATCAGCCCCAGCATTTT